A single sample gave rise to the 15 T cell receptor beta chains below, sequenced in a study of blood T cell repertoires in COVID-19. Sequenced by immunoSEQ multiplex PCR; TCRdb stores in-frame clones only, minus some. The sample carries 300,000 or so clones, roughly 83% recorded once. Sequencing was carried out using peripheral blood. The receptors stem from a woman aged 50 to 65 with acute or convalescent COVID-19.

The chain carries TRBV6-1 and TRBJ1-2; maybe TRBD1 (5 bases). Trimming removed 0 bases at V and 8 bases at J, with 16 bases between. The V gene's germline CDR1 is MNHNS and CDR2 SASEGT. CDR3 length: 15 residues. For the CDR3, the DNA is TGTGCCAGCAGTGAAGCGCAATGGACACCCGAGGGCTACACCTTC. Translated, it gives CASSEAQWTPEGYTF.

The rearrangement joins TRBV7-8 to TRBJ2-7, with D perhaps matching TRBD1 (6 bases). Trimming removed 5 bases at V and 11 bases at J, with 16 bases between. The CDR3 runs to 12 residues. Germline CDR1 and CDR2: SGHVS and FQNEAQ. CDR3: CASSQNIEGEYF. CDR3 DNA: TGTGCCAGCAGCCAGAACATCGAGGGGGAGTACTTC.

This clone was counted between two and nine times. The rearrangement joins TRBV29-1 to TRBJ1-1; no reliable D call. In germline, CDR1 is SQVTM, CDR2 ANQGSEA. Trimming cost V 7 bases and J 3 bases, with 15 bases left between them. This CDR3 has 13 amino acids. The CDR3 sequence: CSAARGVDTEAFF. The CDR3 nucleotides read TGCAGCGCCGCCCGAGGAGTAGACACTGAAGCTTTCTTT.

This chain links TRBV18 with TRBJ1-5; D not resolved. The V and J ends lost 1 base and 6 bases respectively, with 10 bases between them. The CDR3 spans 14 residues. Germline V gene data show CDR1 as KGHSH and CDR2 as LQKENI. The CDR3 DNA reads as TGTGCCAGCTCACCACTGGAGGGCCGTCAGCCCCAGCATTTT. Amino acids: CASSPLEGRQPQHF.

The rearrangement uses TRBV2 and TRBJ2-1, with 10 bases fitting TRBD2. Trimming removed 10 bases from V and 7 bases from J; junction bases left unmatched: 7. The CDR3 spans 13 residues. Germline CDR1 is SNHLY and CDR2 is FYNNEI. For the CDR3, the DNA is TGTGCCACACAACTAGCGGGGATGAATGAGCAGTTCTTC. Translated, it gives CATQLAGMNEQFF.

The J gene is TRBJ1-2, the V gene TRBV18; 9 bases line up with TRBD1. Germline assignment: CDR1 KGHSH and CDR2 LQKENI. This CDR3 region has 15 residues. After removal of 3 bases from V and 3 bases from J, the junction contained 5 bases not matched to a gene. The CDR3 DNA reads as TGTGCCAGCTCACCGGACAGGGGACGGGACTATGGCTACACCTTC. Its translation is CASSPDRGRDYGYTF.

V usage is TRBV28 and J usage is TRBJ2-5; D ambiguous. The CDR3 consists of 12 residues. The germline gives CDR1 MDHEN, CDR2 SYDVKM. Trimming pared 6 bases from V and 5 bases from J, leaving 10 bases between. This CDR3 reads CASSPTPETQYF. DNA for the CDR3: TGTGCCAGCAGCCCTACGCCCGAGACCCAGTACTTC.

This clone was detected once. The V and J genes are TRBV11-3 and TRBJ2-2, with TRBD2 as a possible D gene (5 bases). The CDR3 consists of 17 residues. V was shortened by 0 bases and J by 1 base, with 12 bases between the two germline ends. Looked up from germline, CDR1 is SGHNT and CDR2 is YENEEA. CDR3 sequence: CASSLEDRAENTGELFF. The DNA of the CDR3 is TGTGCCAGCAGCTTAGAGGACCGAGCGGAGAACACCGGGGAGCTGTTTTTT.

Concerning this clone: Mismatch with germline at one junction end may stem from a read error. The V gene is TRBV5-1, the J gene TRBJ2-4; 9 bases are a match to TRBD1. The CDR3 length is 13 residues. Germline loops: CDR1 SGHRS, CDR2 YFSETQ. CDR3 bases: TGCGCCAGCAGCTCCCAACGAGGACAGGGGAGGGTCTTC. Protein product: CASSSQRGQGRVF. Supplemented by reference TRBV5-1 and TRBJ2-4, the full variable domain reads KAGVTQTPRYLIKTRGQQVTLSCSPISGHRSVSWYQQTPGQGLQFLFEYFSETQRNKGNFPGRFSGRQFSNSRSEMNVSTLELGDSALYLCASSSQRGQGRVFGAGTRLSVL.

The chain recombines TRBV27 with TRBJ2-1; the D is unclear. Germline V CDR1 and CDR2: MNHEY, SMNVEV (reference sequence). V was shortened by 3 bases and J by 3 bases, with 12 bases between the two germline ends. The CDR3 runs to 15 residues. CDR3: CASSFQLSDYNEQFF. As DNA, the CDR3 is TGTGCCAGCAGTTTCCAACTCAGCGACTACAATGAGCAGTTCTTC.

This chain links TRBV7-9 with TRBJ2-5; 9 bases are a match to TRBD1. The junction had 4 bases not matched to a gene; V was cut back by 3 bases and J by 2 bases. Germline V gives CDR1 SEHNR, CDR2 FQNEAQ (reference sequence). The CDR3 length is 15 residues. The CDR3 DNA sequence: TGTGCCAGCAGCTTGGGACAGGGCGATCAAGAGACCCAGTACTTC. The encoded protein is CASSLGQGDQETQYF.

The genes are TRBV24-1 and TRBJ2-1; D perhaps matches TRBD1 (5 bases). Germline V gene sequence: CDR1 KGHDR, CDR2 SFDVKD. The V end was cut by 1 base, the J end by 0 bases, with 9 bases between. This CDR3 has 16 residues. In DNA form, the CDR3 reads TGTGCCACCAGTGATTTAGGGGCGAGCTCCTACAATGAGCAGTTCTTC. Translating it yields CATSDLGASSYNEQFF.

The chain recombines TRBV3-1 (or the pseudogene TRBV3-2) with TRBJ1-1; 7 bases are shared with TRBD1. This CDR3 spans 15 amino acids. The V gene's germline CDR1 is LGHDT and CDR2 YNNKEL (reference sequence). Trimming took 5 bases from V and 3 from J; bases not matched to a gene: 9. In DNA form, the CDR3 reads TGTGCCAGCAGCTCAAACAGGGGAAGCGACACTGAAGCTTTCTTT. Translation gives CASSSNRGSDTEAFF.

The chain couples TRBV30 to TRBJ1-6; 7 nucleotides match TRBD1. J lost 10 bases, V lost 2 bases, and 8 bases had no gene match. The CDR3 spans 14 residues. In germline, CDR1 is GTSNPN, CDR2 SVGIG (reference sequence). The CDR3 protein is CAWSTLRGQSPLHF. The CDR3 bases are TGTGCCTGGAGTACTCTGAGGGGGCAATCACCCCTCCACTTT.

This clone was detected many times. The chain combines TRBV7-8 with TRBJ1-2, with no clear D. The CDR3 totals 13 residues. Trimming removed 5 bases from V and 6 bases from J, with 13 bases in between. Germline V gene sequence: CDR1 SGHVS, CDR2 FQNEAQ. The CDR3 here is CASSKAGSDGYTF. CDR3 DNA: TGTGCCAGCAGCAAGGCGGGCTCAGATGGCTACACCTTC.